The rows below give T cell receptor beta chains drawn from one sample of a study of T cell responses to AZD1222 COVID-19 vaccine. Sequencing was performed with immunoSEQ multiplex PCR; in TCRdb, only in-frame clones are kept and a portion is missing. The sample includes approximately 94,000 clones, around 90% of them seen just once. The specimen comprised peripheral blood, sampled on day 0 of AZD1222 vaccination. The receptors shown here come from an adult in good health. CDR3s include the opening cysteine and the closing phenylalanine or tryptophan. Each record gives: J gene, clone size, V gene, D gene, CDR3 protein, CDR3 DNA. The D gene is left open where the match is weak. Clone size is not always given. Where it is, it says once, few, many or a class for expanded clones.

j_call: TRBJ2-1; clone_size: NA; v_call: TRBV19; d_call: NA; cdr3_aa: CASSIEVAEYNEQFF; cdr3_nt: TGTGCCAGTAGTATCGAGGTAGCGGAGTACAATGAGCAGTTCTTC
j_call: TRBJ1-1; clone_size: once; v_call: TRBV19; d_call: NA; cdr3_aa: CASSVRQNTEAFF; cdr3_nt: TGTGCCAGTAGTGTGCGACAGAACACTGAAGCTTTCTTT
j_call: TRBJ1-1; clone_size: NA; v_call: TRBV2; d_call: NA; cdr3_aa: CASRLDTDTEAFF; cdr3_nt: TGTGCCAGCAGGCTAGACACCGACACTGAAGCTTTCTTT
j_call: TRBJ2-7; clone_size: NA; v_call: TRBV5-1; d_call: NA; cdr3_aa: CASSLQTDSYEQYF; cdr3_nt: TGCGCCAGCAGCTTGCAGACAGACTCCTACGAGCAGTACTTC
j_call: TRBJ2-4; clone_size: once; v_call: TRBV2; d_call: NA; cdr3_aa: CASSEGGVQYF; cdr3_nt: TGTGCCAGCAGTGAAGGTGGAGTTCAGTACTTC
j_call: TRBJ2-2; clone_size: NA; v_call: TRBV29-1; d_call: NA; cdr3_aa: CSVVGGLSAGELFF; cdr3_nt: TGCAGCGTGGTAGGTGGACTTAGCGCCGGGGAGCTGTTTTTT
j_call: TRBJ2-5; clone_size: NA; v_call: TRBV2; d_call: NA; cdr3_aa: CASSSGAPQETQYF; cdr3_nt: TGTGCCAGCAGTTCTGGGGCTCCCCAAGAGACCCAGTACTTC
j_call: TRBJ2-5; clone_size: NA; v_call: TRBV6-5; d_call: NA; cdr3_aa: CASSYGQGSALGTQYF; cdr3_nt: TGTGCCAGCAGTTACGGGCAGGGGAGTGCTTTAGGGACCCAGTACTTC
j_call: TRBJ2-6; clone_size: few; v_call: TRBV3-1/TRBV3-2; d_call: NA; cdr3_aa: CASSQEGASMPGANVLTF; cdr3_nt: TGTGCCAGCAGCCAAGAAGGCGCGTCGATGCCTGGGGCCAACGTCCTGACTTTC
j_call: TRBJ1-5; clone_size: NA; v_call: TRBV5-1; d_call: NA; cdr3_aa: CASSLNSNQPQHF; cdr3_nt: TGCGCCAGCAGCTTAAATAGCAATCAGCCCCAGCATTTT
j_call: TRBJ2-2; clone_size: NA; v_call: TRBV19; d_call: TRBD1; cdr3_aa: CASSKDRGWRAGELFF; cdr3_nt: TGTGCCAGTAGTAAGGACAGGGGATGGCGGGCCGGGGAGCTGTTTTTT
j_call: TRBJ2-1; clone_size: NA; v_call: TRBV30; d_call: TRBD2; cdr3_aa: CAWRGTSGVTTYNEQFF; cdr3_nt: TGTGCCTGGAGAGGGACTAGCGGGGTGACGACCTACAATGAGCAGTTCTTC
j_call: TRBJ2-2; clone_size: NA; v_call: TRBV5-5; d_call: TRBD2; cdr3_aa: CASNLRASGRATGELFF; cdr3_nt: TGTGCCAGCAACCTTCGGGCTAGCGGGAGGGCCACCGGGGAGCTGTTTTTT
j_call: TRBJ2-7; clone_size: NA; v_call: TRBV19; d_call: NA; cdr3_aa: CASSIVWPPNYEQYF; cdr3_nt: TGTGCCAGTAGTATTGTATGGCCGCCAAACTACGAGCAGTACTTC
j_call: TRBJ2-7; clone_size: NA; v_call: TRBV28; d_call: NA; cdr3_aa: CASSLPRGAYEQYF; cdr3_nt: TGTGCCAGCAGTTTACCTCGGGGAGCATACGAGCAGTACTTC
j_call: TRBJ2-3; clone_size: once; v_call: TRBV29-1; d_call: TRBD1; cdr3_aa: CSVPGQGLPDTQYF; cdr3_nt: TGCAGCGTTCCGGGACAGGGGTTACCAGATACGCAGTATTTT
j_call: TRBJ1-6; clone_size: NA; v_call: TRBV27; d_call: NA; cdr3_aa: CASSTLGQTNSPLHF; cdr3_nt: TGTGCCAGCAGTACCCTTGGGCAGACCAATTCACCCCTCCACTTT
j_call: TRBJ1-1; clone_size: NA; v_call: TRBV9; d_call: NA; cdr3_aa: CASSVGGADTEAFF; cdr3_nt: TGTGCCAGCAGCGTAGGAGGGGCGGACACTGAAGCTTTCTTT
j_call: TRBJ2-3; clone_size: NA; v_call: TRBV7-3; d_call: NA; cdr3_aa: CASSLIQGATDTQYF; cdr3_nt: TGTGCCAGCAGCCTAATACAGGGCGCCACAGATACGCAGTATTTT